This T cell receptor (beta chain) was retrieved from a study of T cells after yellow fever vaccination. This clonotype was counted only a few times. No antigen is known for it. TCRdb reprocessed the 5' RACE reads with MiXCR, giving one entry per CDR3 protein. The sample shows some 340,000 distinct CDR3 sequences, roughly 4.3% of them seen only once. Notes on the study in general: A small proportion of clonotypes was detected in both the CD4 and CD8 compartments.

The source material was PBMCs, sampled 5 days after the yellow fever booster vaccination. The TCR was taken from a man younger than 30 who received the YFV17D yellow fever vaccine.

CDR3 residues: CASSHAYSLSYNEQFF. The CDR3 DNA is TGTGCCAGCAGCCACGCCTATTCCCTGTCCTACAATGAGCAGTTCTTC. V gene TRBV7-2 combines with J gene TRBJ2-1; D remains ambiguous. Looked up from germline, CDR1 is SGHTA and CDR2 is FQGNSA. The CDR3 is 16 residues long. Trimming left V 5 bases short and J 1 base short, with 15 bases between. Based on the CDR3 plus reference TRBV7-2 and TRBJ2-1, the full variable domain is GAGVSQSPSNKVTEKGKDVELRCDPISGHTALYWYRQSLGQGLEFLIYFQGNSAPDKSGLPSDRFSAERTGGSVSTLTIQRTQQEDSAVYLCASSHAYSLSYNEQFFGPGTRLTVL.